Below, 31 T cell receptor beta chains from the same sample are listed, as sequenced in a study of spatial heterogeneity in lung cancer. TCRdb itself ran the 5' RACE reads through MiXCR, one entry per CDR3 protein. The sample lists 60,000 to 85,000 distinct CDR3 sequences; roughly 9% were seen once. The time point denotes: blood at routine non-recurrence follow-up after resection. The sequencing used PBMCs, collected at follow-up. These receptors originate from a female donor with early-stage non-small cell lung cancer.

This clonotype occurred many times. In nucleotides, the CDR3 is TGTGCCAGCAATGAGGGGGAGATTCAGTACTTC. The encoded protein is CASNEGEIQYF. This chain joins TRBV2 and TRBJ2-4; TRBD1 is a possible D gene (6 bases). Trimming stripped 7 bases from V and 10 bases from J, with 11 bases between. The CDR3 extends over 11 amino acids. CDR1 and CDR2 (germline): SNHLY, FYNNEI.

There are many counts of this clonotype. This chain joins TRBV12-3 or TRBV12-4 and TRBJ2-1, with 7 positions matching TRBD1. J lost 10 bases, V lost 5 bases, and 8 bases had no gene match. This CDR3 has 13 amino acids. CDR3 in amino acids: CASSPYPRGEQFF. Here the CDR3 DNA reads TGTGCCAGCAGTCCTTACCCCAGGGGGGAGCAGTTCTTC.

About this clonotype: At one end, the junction sequence differs from germline, possibly due to a read error. The chain uses TRBV6-1 and TRBJ2-7; D gene ambiguous. This CDR3 has 13 amino acids. Germline lookup yields CDR1 MNHNS and CDR2 SASEGT. The CDR3 is CASIETATYEQYF. DNA for the CDR3: TGTGCCAGCATTGAAACGGCTACCTACGAGCAGTACTTC.

V gene TRBV24-1 combines with J gene TRBJ2-1; D not resolved. The germline V gene encodes CDR1 KGHDR and CDR2 SFDVKD. The V end was cut by 5 bases, the J end by 9 bases, with 16 bases between. This CDR3 spans 14 amino acids. CDR3 nucleotides: TGTGCCACCAGTGTTAGCTATAGAACAGCTGAGCAGTTCTTC. Translation gives CATSVSYRTAEQFF.

A remark on this clonotype: This may be a read error: a much more frequent sequence differs by one nucleotide. This chain links TRBV7-3 with TRBJ2-6; D is ambiguous. Germline CDR1 reads SGHTA; CDR2 reads FQGTGA. The CDR3 loop spans 16 amino acids. The CDR3: CVSSQTSASGANVLTF. CDR3 in DNA: TGTGTCAGCAGTCAAACATCCGCCTCTGGGGCCAACGTCCTGACTTTC.

This clonotype has a count of ten or more. This sequence joins TRBV24-1 and TRBJ1-2, with D possibly being TRBD1 (5 bases). Between the trimmed V and J ends, which lost 7 bases and 3 bases, there was a span of 11 bases. Germline lookup yields CDR1 KGHDR and CDR2 SFDVKD. The CDR3 length is 13 residues. The CDR3 loop is CATRTVGHYGYTF. In nucleotides, the CDR3 is TGTGCCACCAGGACAGTCGGGCACTATGGCTACACCTTC.

This clonotype was observed many times. J is TRBJ2-1 and V is TRBV14, with TRBD2 matching 11 bases. V shed 1 base, J shed 10 bases, and the junction held 9 bases outside the gene matches. In germline, CDR1 is SGHDN, CDR2 FVKESK. CDR3 size: 16 residues. The CDR3 bases are TGTGCCAGCAGCCAAGGAAGGACTAGCGGGTGGGAAGAGCAGTTCTTC. Protein product: CASSQGRTSGWEEQFF.

This clonotype was seen ten or more times. The V and J genes are TRBV5-1 and TRBJ2-1; weak D call: TRBD2 (6 bases). Trimming removed 2 bases at V and 0 bases at J, with 9 bases between. CDR1 SGHRS and CDR2 YFSETQ come from the germline V gene. The CDR3 loop spans 15 amino acids. The CDR3: CASSFGGSSYNEQFF. The CDR3 DNA reads as TGCGCCAGCAGCTTCGGGGGTAGCTCCTACAATGAGCAGTTCTTC.

At least ten counts were recorded for this clonotype. The chain employs TRBV7-2 and TRBJ2-1, with 9 bases fitting TRBD2. In germline, CDR1 is SGHTA, CDR2 FQGNSA. The CDR3 loop spans 16 amino acids. Losses at the gene ends were 4 bases for V and 6 bases for J; bases not matched to a gene: 10. The CDR3 region has the DNA TGTGCCAGCAGCTCAAAGGTAGCGGGAGTTCTCAATGAGCAGTTCTTC. Amino acid sequence: CASSSKVAGVLNEQFF. The whole variable domain, remainder taken from reference TRBV7-2 and TRBJ2-1, is GAGVSQSPSNKVTEKGKDVELRCDPISGHTALYWYRQSLGQGLEFLIYFQGNSAPDKSGLPSDRFSAERTGGSVSTLTIQRTQQEDSAVYLCASSSKVAGVLNEQFFGPGTRLTVL.

This clonotype was seen ten or more times. DNA of the CDR3: TGTGCCACCGGGGAAGGTGGCGCCGCTAATGAAAAACTGTTTTTT. Translation: CATGEGGAANEKLFF. V gene TRBV24-1 combines with J gene TRBJ1-4; D remains unclear. Per germline, CDR1 KGHDR and CDR2 SFDVKD. Trimming left V 9 bases short and J 3 bases short, with 16 bases between. This CDR3 has 15 residues.

Notes on this clonotype: A much more abundant neighbour one base away suggests this may be a read error. The chain recombines TRBV7-9 with TRBJ2-2; D is uncertain. The CDR3 extends over 13 amino acids. Between the trimmed V and J ends, which lost 6 bases and 6 bases, there was a span of 11 bases. Germline CDR1 reads SEHNR; CDR2 reads FQNEAQ (reference sequence). For the CDR3, the DNA is TGTGCCAGCAGTTCCTTGAATGCCGGGGAGCTGTTTTTT. Translated: CASSSLNAGELFF.

The chain joins TRBV20-1 to TRBJ2-1, with TRBD1 matching over 10 bases. The CDR3 is made up of 11 amino acids. Germline assignment: CDR1 DFQATT and CDR2 SNEGSKA (reference sequence). V lost 6 bases and J lost 10; bases outside the gene matches: 3. CDR3 sequence (DNA): TGCAGTGCCCGGGACAGGGGCGAGCAGTTCTTC. As protein: CSARDRGEQFF.

This clonotype showed up many times. This chain links TRBV23-1 with TRBJ2-2; 7 bases fit TRBD1. TRBV23-1 falls under the ORF class, with uncertain function. The CDR3 spans 15 residues. Trimming cost V 6 bases and J 2 bases; bases outside gene matches: 6. The CDR3 sequence is CASRRPGGNTGELFF. The CDR3 nucleotides read TGCGCCAGCAGAAGACCAGGGGGTAACACCGGGGAGCTGTTTTTT.

This clonotype was counted ten times or more. The chain combines TRBV6-4 with TRBJ1-4, with 7 bases matching TRBD1. V shed 2 bases and J 1 base; nucleotides not matched to a gene: 1. CDR1 and CDR2 (germline): MRHNA, SNTAGT. This CDR3 spans 15 amino acids. The CDR3 nucleotides are TGTGCCAGCAGTGACACAGGGGAAACTAATGAAAAACTGTTTTTT. This translates into CASSDTGETNEKLFF.

This clonotype came up a few times. V and J are TRBV6-5 and TRBJ2-2; 7 bases line up with TRBD1. From germline, CDR1 is MNHEY and CDR2 SVGAGI. This CDR3 has 18 residues. The ends lost 0 bases at V and 4 bases at J; junction bases unmatched: 11. CDR3 DNA sequence: TGTGCCAGCAGTTACTCGATGCGAGGGGGCGATGGCACCGGGGAGCTGTTTTTT. Amino acid sequence: CASSYSMRGGDGTGELFF.

The chain joins TRBV6-5 to TRBJ2-7; TRBD2 matches 10 bases. This CDR3 has 16 amino acids. V trimming: 5 bases; J trimming: 4 bases; junction bases outside the gene matches: 11. Germline-derived CDR1 and CDR2 are MNHEY and SVGAGI. The CDR3 protein is CASSPPQREGGYEQYF. The CDR3 DNA sequence: TGTGCCAGCAGTCCCCCTCAGCGGGAGGGCGGTTACGAGCAGTACTTC.

This clonotype was observed once. This chain joins TRBV3-1 and TRBJ2-4; TRBD1 matches at 9 bases. Trimming cost V 0 bases and J 4 bases; bases outside gene matches: 4. This CDR3 has 16 residues. Germline V lookup: CDR1 LGHDT, CDR2 YNNKEL (reference sequence). CDR3 nucleotides: TGTGCCAGCAGCCAAGATCATGGGACAGGGAAAAACATTCAGTACTTC. Its protein is CASSQDHGTGKNIQYF. The full variable domain, its missing parts supplied by reference TRBV3-1 and TRBJ2-4, is DTAVSQTPKYLVTQMGNDKSIKCEQNLGHDTMYWYKQDSKKFLKIMFSYNNKELIINETVPNRFSPKSPDKAHLNLHINSLELGDSAVYFCASSQDHGTGKNIQYFGAGTRLSVL.

The CDR3 region has the DNA TGTGCCAGCAGTTACTCAACAGGGTGGGAGACCCAGTACTTC. Its translation: CASSYSTGWETQYF. The rearrangement uses TRBV6-5 and TRBJ2-5, with D maybe TRBD1 (6 bases). CDR3 length equals 14 residues. Germline V gives CDR1 MNHEY, CDR2 SVGAGI. Trimming removed 0 bases from V and 5 bases from J, with 10 bases in between.

This clonotype was recorded many times. V gene TRBV7-6 combines with J gene TRBJ1-5; D remains ambiguous. Trimming left V 3 bases short and J 4 bases short, with 7 bases between. CDR1 SGHVS and CDR2 FNYEAQ come from the germline V gene. The CDR3 loop spans 13 amino acids. CDR3 sequence reads: CASSFSANQPQHF. CDR3 nucleotides: TGTGCCAGCAGCTTCTCGGCGAATCAGCCCCAGCATTTT.

The table lists this clonotype with a few counts. The chain joins TRBV6-5 to TRBJ1-2; possibly TRBD1 for D (5 bases). CDR3 length: 15 residues. Germline-derived CDR1 and CDR2 are MNHEY and SVGAGI. V lost 5 bases and J lost 5, with 18 bases in between. The CDR3 sequence is CASSLDTAGGYGYTF. CDR3 in DNA: TGTGCCAGCAGTCTGGACACAGCGGGAGGGTATGGCTACACCTTC.

The gene calls are TRBV11-2 and TRBJ2-1; D remains unclear. CDR1 is SGHAT and CDR2 is FQNNGV in the germline V gene. Between the trimmed V and J ends, which lost 5 bases and 6 bases, there was a span of 11 bases. The CDR3 is made up of 13 amino acids. DNA for the CDR3: TGTGCCAGCAGCCTCGGGCTCTCCAATGAGCAGTTCTTC. It specifies CASSLGLSNEQFF. Complete variable domain (other parts from reference TRBV11-2 and TRBJ2-1): EAGVAQSPRYKIIEKRQSVAFWCNPISGHATLYWYQQILGQGPKLLIQFQNNGVVDDSQLPKDRFSAERLKGVDSTLKIQPAKLEDSAVYLCASSLGLSNEQFFGPGTRLTVL.

This clonotype has a count of ten or more. The chain carries TRBV7-8 and TRBJ2-5; no reliable D call. Trimming removed 5 bases from V and 2 bases from J, with 18 bases in between. The germline V gene encodes CDR1 SGHVS and CDR2 FQNEAQ. This CDR3 spans 16 amino acids. The CDR3: CASSQPTPSPQETQYF. The CDR3 region has the DNA TGTGCCAGCAGCCAACCGACCCCCTCCCCACAAGAGACCCAGTACTTC.

The V and J genes are TRBV6-2 or TRBV6-3 and TRBJ2-7; 9 nucleotides agree with TRBD1. This CDR3 has 15 residues. Germline V lookup: CDR1 MNHEY, CDR2 SVGEGT. Trimming cost V 2 bases and J 7 bases; bases outside gene matches: 9. As DNA, the CDR3 is TGTGCCAGCAGTTACCCGGGACAGGGAATAATTGAGCAGTACTTC. Protein: CASSYPGQGIIEQYF.

This clonotype has a count of ten or more. The chain combines TRBV27 with TRBJ2-7; D uncertain. The CDR3 has 13 residues. CDR1 is MNHEY, CDR2 SMNVEV, per germline (reference sequence). V was pared by 8 bases and J by 2 bases, with 13 bases between. The chain's CDR3 is CASGNRAPYEQYF. CDR3 bases: TGTGCCAGCGGGAACCGGGCTCCCTACGAGCAGTACTTC.

This chain links TRBV5-1 with TRBJ2-2, with TRBD2 identical over 10 bases. Germline V gives CDR1 SGHRS, CDR2 YFSETQ. The V and J ends lost 10 bases and 4 bases, in that order; junction bases with no gene match: 7. The CDR3 consists of 14 residues. The CDR3 DNA reads TGCGCCTCTGGGACTAGCGCGCCCACCGGGGAGCTGTTTTTT. This encodes CASGTSAPTGELFF.

This chain connects TRBV4-1 to TRBJ2-4; no clear D gene. V was trimmed by 1 base and J by 12 bases, leaving 16 bases between them. The CDR3 sequence is 14 residues long. CDR1 and CDR2 (germline): MGHRA, YSYEKL. CDR3 coding DNA: TGCGCCAGCAGCCAAGGTCAGTGGGTACGGTCTCAGTACTTC. It is translated as CASSQGQWVRSQYF.

In this sample, this clonotype turned up many times. The chain uses TRBV7-3 and TRBJ1-1, with TRBD1 as a possible D gene (6 bases). Germline assignment: CDR1 SGHTA and CDR2 FQGTGA. Trimming took off 5 bases at V and 3 bases at J, with 10 bases between the two ends. CDR3 length: 13 residues. The CDR3 nucleotides read TGTGCCAGCAGCCCAGAGGGGGACACTGAAGCTTTCTTT. This translates into CASSPEGDTEAFF.

The sample holds many counts of this clonotype. This chain uses TRBV18 with TRBJ2-5; D remains unclear. The length of the CDR3 is 14 residues. V lost 0 bases to trimming and J lost 1 base, with 6 bases between them. From germline, CDR1 is KGHSH and CDR2 LQKENI. CDR3: CASSPPASQETQYF. In DNA, the CDR3 is TGTGCCAGCTCACCACCAGCCTCCCAAGAGACCCAGTACTTC.

There are a few counts of this clonotype. V and J are TRBV28 and TRBJ2-6, with D perhaps matching TRBD1 (6 bases). The ends were cut back, 8 bases at V and 0 bases at J, with 14 bases in the middle. Germline CDR1 and CDR2: MDHEN and SYDVKM. CDR3 length: 16 residues. CDR3: CASSQGTNSGANVLTF. The CDR3 bases are TGTGCCAGCTCACAGGGCACTAACTCTGGGGCCAACGTCCTGACTTTC.

This clonotype was found many times. V gene TRBV10-3 combines with J gene TRBJ2-3, with TRBD2 matching over 8 bases. This CDR3 spans 15 amino acids. Trimming at V came to 7 bases and at J to 7 bases, leaving 13 bases not matched to a gene. CDR1 is ENHRY, CDR2 SYGVKD, per germline. The CDR3, as DNA: TGTGCCATCAAGCGCGAAGCGGGAGAGGTTTATACGCAGTATTTT. It specifies CAIKREAGEVYTQYF.

Many counts were recorded for this clonotype. This sequence joins TRBV9 and TRBJ1-1, with no clear D. The V gene lost 0 bases and the J gene lost 1 base, with 7 bases spanning the gap. Germline CDR1 reads SGDLS; CDR2 reads YYNGEE. The CDR3 length is 14 residues. CDR3 amino acids: CASSVADRNTEAFF. The DNA of the CDR3 is TGTGCCAGCAGCGTAGCTGATAGGAACACTGAAGCTTTCTTT.